The 9 T cell receptor beta chains below all came from one sample that was sequenced in a study of tumor-infiltrating lymphocytes in primary liver carcinoma (dated by TCRdb to about 2017). TRIzol reagent was used to extract blood RNA from unsorted whole blood, while the DNeasy Blood & Tissue kit provided the germline DNA. Instrument on record: Illumina HiSeq 2500. A constant-region primer and ProtoScript II reverse transcriptase were used to reverse-transcribe TCRbeta-specific cDNA from roughly 0.55 ug total RNA. Construction of the TCRbeta libraries relied on three nested rounds of multiplex PCR, following a slightly modified ARM-PCR procedure. Each of the first two PCR rounds ran for approximately 10 cycles and used multiplex TRBV1-TRBV30 forward primers together with a Cbeta reverse primer. Starting from the raw public reads, TCRdb applied fastp trimming at Q25, assembled clones with MiXCR and retained in-frame beta chains. Entries that share a CDR3 protein sequence are merged under the most common genes and DNA. This sample is represented by fewer than 400,000 distinct CDR3 sequences; 60% to 80% of them were singletons. Of the sample, approximately 9.4% falls within the top ten clones.

Sequenced input: peripheral blood. The receptors here all came from a man in his forties or fifties with primary liver carcinoma and hepatitis B virus infection.

This clonotype was counted a few times. This chain connects TRBV12-3 or TRBV12-4 to TRBJ2-1; the D gene is possibly TRBD1 (5 bases). Trimming left V 3 bases short and J 2 bases short, with 11 bases between. This CDR3 spans 15 amino acids. The DNA of the CDR3 is TGTGCCAGCAGTTTGGGGTCAGGGACCTACAATGAGCAGTTCTTC. Protein sequence: CASSLGSGTYNEQFF.

Many counts were recorded for this clonotype. V usage is TRBV12-3 or TRBV12-4 and J usage is TRBJ1-1, with D perhaps matching TRBD1 (5 bases). V lost 3 bases, J lost 3 bases, and 11 bases lay in between. The CDR3 runs 14 residues. CDR3 residues: CASSFRGADTEAFF. Written as DNA, the CDR3 is TGTGCCAGCAGTTTTAGGGGCGCGGACACTGAAGCTTTCTTT.

A note on this clonotype: A junction boundary mismatches the germline segment, possibly from a read error. The chain has TRBV4-1 and TRBJ1-5; perhaps TRBD1 as D (5 bases). This CDR3 region has 16 residues. From germline, CDR1 is MGHRA and CDR2 YSYEKL. CDR3 loop: CASSQDGGHSNQPKHF. CDR3 coding DNA: TGCGCCAGCAGCCAAGATGGAGGACATAGCAATCAGCCCAAGCATTTT.

Note on this clonotype: This is likely a read error, given that the CDR3 carries no conserved phenylalanine or tryptophan at its end. The rearrangement joins TRBV24-1 to TRBJ2-2; D might be TRBD1 (5 bases). The CDR3 extends over 15 amino acids. CDR1 and CDR2 (germline): KGHDR, SFDVKD. CDR3 in amino acids: CETSEGDYDTGELFY. The DNA of the CDR3 is TGTGAAACCAGTGAAGGGGATTACGACACCGGGGAGCTGTTTTAT.

This clonotype was observed many times. V is TRBV12-3 or TRBV12-4 and J is TRBJ1-5; a weak D match, TRBD1 (5 bases). There are 16 residues in the CDR3. The V end was cut by 6 bases, the J end by 3 bases, with 18 bases between. In nucleotides, the CDR3 is TGTGCCAGCAGCAAAAACCGGGGAGGGGCCAATCAGCCCCAGCATTTT. Translation gives CASSKNRGGANQPQHF.

Regarding this clonotype: One end of the junction fails to match germline, which may point to a read error. CDR3 residues: CASGQVPDSYGQYF. DNA for the CDR3: TGCGCCAGCGGCCAAGTTCCAGACTCCTACGGGCAGTACTTC. The V call is TRBV4-3, the J call TRBJ2-7; D uncertain. This CDR3 has 14 residues. CDR1 is LGHNA and CDR2 is YSLEER in the germline V gene.

The V and J genes are TRBV4-1 and TRBJ2-7; D might be TRBD1 (6 bases). The germline V and J ends were trimmed by 2 bases and 9 bases, with 17 bases remaining between them. The CDR3 has 14 residues. CDR1 and CDR2 (germline): MGHRA, YSYEKL. In DNA form, the CDR3 reads TGCGCCAGCAGCCAAACTCGACAGGACGCCGGGCAGTACTTC. Residues: CASSQTRQDAGQYF.

The chain uses TRBV7-7 and TRBJ2-5; 7 positions agree with TRBD2. Germline values: CDR1 SSHAT, CDR2 FNYEAQ (reference sequence). This CDR3 has 13 amino acids. The CDR3 region is CPSSGMGGETQYF. The DNA for the CDR3 is TGTCCTAGCAGCGGGATGGGGGGAGAGACCCAGTACTTC. The full variable domain, in which reference TRBV7-7 and TRBJ2-5 provide the parts outside the CDR3, is GAGVSQSPRYKVTKRGQDVTLRCDPISSHATLYWYQQALGQGPEFLTYFNYEAQPDKSGLPSDRFSAERPEGSISTLTIQRTEQRDSAMYRCPSSGMGGETQYFGPGTRLLVL.

This clonotype occurred many times. The chain carries TRBV4-1 and TRBJ1-2, with 7 bases matching TRBD1. This CDR3 has 16 amino acids. From germline, CDR1 is MGHRA and CDR2 YSYEKL. V was clipped by 4 bases and J by 3 bases; unmatched bases: 11. The DNA for the CDR3 is TGCGCCAGCAGCCCCCGACAGGGAGGGTCCGACTATGGCTACACCTTC. It specifies CASSPRQGGSDYGYTF.